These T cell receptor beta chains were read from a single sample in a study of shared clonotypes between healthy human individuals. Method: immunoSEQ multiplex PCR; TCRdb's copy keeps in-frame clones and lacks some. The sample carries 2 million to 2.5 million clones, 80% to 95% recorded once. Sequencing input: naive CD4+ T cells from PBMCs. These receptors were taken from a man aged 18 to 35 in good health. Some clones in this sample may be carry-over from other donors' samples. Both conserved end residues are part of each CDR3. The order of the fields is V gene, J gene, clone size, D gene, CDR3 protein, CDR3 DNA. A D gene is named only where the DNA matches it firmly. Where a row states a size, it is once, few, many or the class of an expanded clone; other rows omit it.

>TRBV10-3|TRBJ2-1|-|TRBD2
CASRTSGSDYNEQFF
TGTGCCTCGAGAACCAGCGGGAGTGATTACAATGAGCAGTTCTTC
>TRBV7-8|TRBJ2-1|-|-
CASSPGTRSSYNEQFF
TGTGCCAGCAGCCCCGGGACCAGAAGCTCCTACAATGAGCAGTTCTTC
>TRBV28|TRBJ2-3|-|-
CASSFVADTQYF
TGTGCCAGCAGTTTTGTGGCGGATACGCAGTATTTT
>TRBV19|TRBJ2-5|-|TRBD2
CASSIDGLAGGNQETQYF
TGTGCCAGTAGTATAGATGGACTAGCGGGAGGGAACCAAGAGACCCAGTACTTC
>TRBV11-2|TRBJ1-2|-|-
CASSVARGQGNTF
TGTGCCAGCAGCGTAGCCCGCGGGCAGGGGAACACCTTC
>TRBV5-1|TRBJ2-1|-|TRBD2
CASSLTSGSGYEQFF
TGCGCCAGCAGCTTGACTAGCGGGAGTGGGTATGAGCAGTTCTTC
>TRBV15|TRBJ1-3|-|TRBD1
CATSRGTGGGSGNTIYF
TGTGCCACCAGCAGAGGGACAGGGGGCGGCTCTGGAAACACCATATATTTT
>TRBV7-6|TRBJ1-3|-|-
CASSLEFSGNTIYF
TGTGCCAGCAGCTTAGAATTTTCTGGAAACACCATATATTTT
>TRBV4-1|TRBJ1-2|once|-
CASSPTATENYGYTF
TGCGCCAGCAGCCCGACCGCGACAGAGAACTATGGCTACACCTTC
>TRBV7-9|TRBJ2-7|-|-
CASSGVGGGHYEQYF
TGTGCCAGCAGCGGAGTAGGGGGGGGGCACTACGAGCAGTACTTC
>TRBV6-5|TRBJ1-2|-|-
CASSYSRGQRGYTF
TGTGCCAGCAGTTACTCAAGGGGCCAAAGGGGCTACACCTTC
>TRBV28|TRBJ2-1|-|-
CASSLVGAYNEQFF
TGTGCCAGCAGTTTGGTGGGAGCTTACAATGAGCAGTTCTTC
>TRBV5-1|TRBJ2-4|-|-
CASSLVVGSDIQYF
TGCGCCAGCAGCTTGGTAGTGGGCTCTGACATTCAGTACTTC
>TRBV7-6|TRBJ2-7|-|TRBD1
CASSLLTGKEYEQYF
TGTGCCAGCAGCCTCTTGACAGGGAAAGAGTACGAGCAGTACTTC
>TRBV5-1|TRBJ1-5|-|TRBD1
CASSLDPGGRQPQHF
TGCGCCAGCAGCTTGGATCCAGGGGGTCGGCAGCCCCAGCATTTT
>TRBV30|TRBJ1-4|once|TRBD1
CAWSVRGTGAEKLFF
TGTGCCTGGAGTGTACGGGGGACAGGGGCTGAAAAACTGTTTTTT
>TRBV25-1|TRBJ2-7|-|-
CASSDSKRSGEQYF
TGTGCCAGCAGTGATAGTAAGAGGTCGGGCGAGCAGTACTTC
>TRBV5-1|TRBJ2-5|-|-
CASSWSQETQYF
TGCGCCAGCAGCTGGTCACAAGAGACCCAGTACTTC
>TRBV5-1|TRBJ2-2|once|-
CASSVSLTGELFF
TGCGCCAGCAGCGTCTCTCTTACCGGGGAGCTGTTTTTT
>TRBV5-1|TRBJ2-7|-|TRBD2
CASSPGTSGPPYEQYF
TGCGCCAGCAGCCCGGGGACTAGCGGGCCCCCCTACGAGCAGTACTTC
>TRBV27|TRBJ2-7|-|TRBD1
CASSSILDRATYEQYF
TGTGCCAGCAGTTCTATTCTAGACAGGGCCACCTACGAGCAGTACTTC
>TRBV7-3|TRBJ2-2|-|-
CASRLNTGELFF
TGTGCCAGCCGTCTGAACACCGGGGAGCTGTTTTTT
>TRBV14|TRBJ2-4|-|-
CASSPNAGVLAKNIQYF
TGTGCCAGCAGCCCAAATGCTGGGGTTCTAGCCAAAAACATTCAGTACTTC
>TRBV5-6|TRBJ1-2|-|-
CASSFRPHYGYTF
TGTGCCAGCAGCTTTCGTCCACACTATGGCTACACCTTC
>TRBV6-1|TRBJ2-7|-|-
CASRHIAYEQYF
TGTGCCAGCAGGCATATTGCCTACGAGCAGTACTTC
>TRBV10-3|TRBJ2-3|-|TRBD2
CAISRLAPTGDTQYF
TGTGCCATCAGCAGACTAGCCCCTACGGGAGATACGCAGTATTTT
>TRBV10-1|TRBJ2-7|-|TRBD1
CASWDRPHEQYF
TGCGCCAGTTGGGACAGGCCGCACGAGCAGTACTTC
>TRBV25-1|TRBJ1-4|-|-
CASSPPGGKNKLFF
TGTGCCAGCAGTCCTCCGGGGGGAAAAAACAAACTGTTTTTT
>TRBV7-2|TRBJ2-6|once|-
CASSLYPGANVLTF
TGTGCCAGCAGCTTATATCCTGGGGCCAACGTCCTGACTTTC
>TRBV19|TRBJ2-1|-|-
CASSMRFDEQFF
TGTGCCAGTAGTATGCGGTTCGATGAGCAGTTCTTC
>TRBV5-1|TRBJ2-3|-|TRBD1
CASSSDRGAAHSDTQYF
TGCGCCAGCAGCTCGGACAGGGGTGCAGCACACTCAGATACGCAGTATTTT
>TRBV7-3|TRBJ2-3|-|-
CASSPRAGTDTQYF
TGTGCCAGCAGCCCCCGGGCAGGAACAGATACGCAGTATTTT
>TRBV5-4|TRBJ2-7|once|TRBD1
CASSFGQGGADEQYF
TGTGCCAGCAGCTTTGGACAGGGGGGGGCGGACGAGCAGTACTTC
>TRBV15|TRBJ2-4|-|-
CATSRDPGQENIQYF
TGTGCCACCAGCAGGGACCCGGGACAAGAAAACATTCAGTACTTC
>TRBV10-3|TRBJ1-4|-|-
CAISEGMGAGEKLFF
TGTGCCATCAGTGAGGGGATGGGCGCGGGGGAAAAACTGTTTTTT
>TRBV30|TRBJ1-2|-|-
CAWSVSSLYGYTF
TGTGCCTGGAGTGTAAGCTCTCTTTATGGCTACACCTTC
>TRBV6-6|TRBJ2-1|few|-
CASSPLNEQFF
TGTGCCAGCAGCCCCCTCAATGAGCAGTTCTTC
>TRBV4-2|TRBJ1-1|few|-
CASSQGGGNTEAFF
TGTGCCAGCAGCCAAGGGGGTGGGAACACTGAAGCTTTCTTT
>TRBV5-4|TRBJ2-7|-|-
CASSLQLASLSHEQYF
TGTGCCAGCAGCTTACAGCTAGCCTCTCTGTCCCACGAGCAGTACTTC
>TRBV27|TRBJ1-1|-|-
CASSLGRVSAEAFF
TGTGCCAGCAGTTTAGGCAGGGTATCCGCTGAAGCTTTCTTT
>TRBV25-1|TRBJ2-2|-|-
CASSAGAHTGELFF
TGTGCCAGCAGCGCAGGGGCGCACACCGGGGAGCTGTTTTTT
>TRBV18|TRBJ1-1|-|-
CASSPPTQGDRTEAFF
TGTGCCAGCTCACCACCGACACAGGGAGACCGAACTGAAGCTTTCTTT
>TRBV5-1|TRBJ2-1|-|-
CASSLGLGNEQFF
TGCGCCAGCAGCTTGGGGCTGGGCAATGAGCAGTTCTTC
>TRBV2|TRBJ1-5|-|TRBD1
CASRERDSWNQPQHF
TGTGCCAGCAGGGAACGGGACAGTTGGAATCAGCCCCAGCATTTT
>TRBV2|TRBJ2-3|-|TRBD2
CASSERGGSTDTQYF
TGTGCCAGCAGTGAACGGGGGGGAAGCACAGATACGCAGTATTTT
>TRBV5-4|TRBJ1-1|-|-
CASSLRFSRDTEAFF
TGTGCCAGCAGCTTGCGGTTCTCGCGGGACACTGAAGCTTTCTTT
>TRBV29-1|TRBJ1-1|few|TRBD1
CSVENRGWATEAFF
TGCAGCGTTGAGAACAGGGGGTGGGCCACTGAAGCTTTCTTT
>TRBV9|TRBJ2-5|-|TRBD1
CASSVDDRGGETQYF
TGTGCCAGCAGCGTAGATGACAGGGGTGGGGAGACCCAGTACTTC
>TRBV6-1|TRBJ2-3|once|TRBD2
CASRTPRAGPMAQYF
TGTGCCAGCAGGACACCCCGAGCGGGACCCATGGCGCAGTATTTT